Included here is one T cell receptor (beta chain) sequence, with context. The data stem from a study of blood T cell repertoires in COVID-19. Study-wide background: Sample material is recorded as cDNA or gDNA derived from T cells, B-cell-depleted T cells, or PBMCs.

V lost 3 bases and J lost 4; bases outside the gene matches: 4. The CDR3 length is 15 residues. CDR1 MDHEN and CDR2 SYDVKM come from the germline V gene. Original data processing: How many nucleated cells were present was estimated from reference gene primer amplification. The protocol was immunoSEQ multiplex PCR, while the TCRdb copy is restricted to in-frame clones and leaves out a portion. V, J and clone size are those of that table, while D and trimming were read from the DNA. Among some 430,000 clones listed, about nine tenths were seen once. Recovery among Cohort 3 donors was established by two negative PCRs, clearance, or symptom resolution.

This clonotype was obtained from a man in his late teens or twenties who had recovered from COVID-19. The chain couples TRBV28 to TRBJ2-1; 9 bases match TRBD2. Sequencing was performed on PBMCs or T cells enriched from blood (not recorded which). The CDR3 region is CASSFRLAGYNEQFF. In DNA, the CDR3 is TGTGCCAGCAGTTTTCGGCTAGCGGGGTACAATGAGCAGTTCTTC.